This T cell receptor (beta chain) was identified in a study of blood T cell repertoires in COVID-19. The germline V and J ends were trimmed by 1 base and 4 bases, with 11 bases remaining between them. The CDR3 spans 15 residues. CDR1 is SGHTA, CDR2 FQGNSA, per germline. The method was immunoSEQ multiplex PCR; TCRdb's version includes in-frame clones alone and lacks a portion of them. Of 130,000 to 150,000 clones in the sample, approximately 87% were seen once. The chain recombines TRBV7-2 with TRBJ2-1; unclear D gene. Material for sequencing was peripheral blood. The receptor was derived from a woman aged 40-49 years with acute or convalescent COVID-19. The DNA for the CDR3 is TGTGCCAGCAGCTTAGGCCGGGTAACGTACAATGAGCAGTTCTTC. Translation: CASSLGRVTYNEQFF.